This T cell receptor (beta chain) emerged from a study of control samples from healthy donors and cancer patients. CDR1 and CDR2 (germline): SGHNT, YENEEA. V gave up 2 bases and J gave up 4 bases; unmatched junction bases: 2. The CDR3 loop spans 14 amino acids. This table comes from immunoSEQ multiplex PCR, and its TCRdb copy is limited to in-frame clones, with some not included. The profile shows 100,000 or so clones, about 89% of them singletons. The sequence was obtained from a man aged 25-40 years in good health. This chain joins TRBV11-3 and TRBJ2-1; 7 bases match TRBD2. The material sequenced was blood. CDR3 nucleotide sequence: TGTGCCAGCAGCTTAAGCGGGATGTACAATGAGCAGTTCTTC. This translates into CASSLSGMYNEQFF.